Below, 5 T cell receptor beta chains from the same sample are listed, as sequenced in a study of cytomegalovirus exposure and HLA in healthy donors. Primers for the PCR totalled 60 Vbeta and 13 Jbeta. Here immunoSEQ multiplex PCR was the method, and the copy in TCRdb shows in-frame clones only, minus some. The sample's table shows 150,000 or so clones. The sample comprised PBMCs. The receptors originated from a woman aged 50 to 65 in good health and CMV-seronegative.

The gene calls are TRBV10-3 and TRBJ2-2; TRBD1 matches 7 bases. CDR3 length equals 16 residues. V dropped 9 bases and J dropped 2; count of bases not matched to a gene: 12. Germline assignment: CDR1 ENHRY and CDR2 SYGVKD. The CDR3 region has the DNA TGTGCCATACCAAAGGGACAGCTAGAAAACACCGGGGAGCTGTTTTTT. This gives the protein CAIPKGQLENTGELFF.

The rearrangement links TRBV28 to TRBJ2-2, with 7 bases lining up with TRBD1. The CDR3 is 16 amino acids. V was pared by 4 bases and J by 3 bases, with 8 bases of the junction left unmatched. Germline assignment: CDR1 MDHEN and CDR2 SYDVKM. The CDR3 DNA is TGTGCCAGCAGTTACTTTGACAGGGCGTACACCGGGGAGCTGTTTTTT. As protein: CASSYFDRAYTGELFF.

The rearrangement joins TRBV7-3 to TRBJ1-1; possibly TRBD1 for D (5 bases). Trimming pared 5 bases from V and 1 base from J, leaving 11 bases between. The V gene's germline CDR1 is SGHTA and CDR2 FQGTGA. The CDR3 is 14 residues long. The CDR3 region has the DNA TGTGCCAGCAGCCTAGACAGAACGAACACTGAAGCTTTCTTT. This codes for CASSLDRTNTEAFF.

The V gene is TRBV27, the J gene TRBJ2-2; a possible D gene is TRBD1 (7 bases). The length of the CDR3 is 13 residues. V shed 3 bases and J shed 6 bases, with 8 bases lying between them. Germline V gene sequence: CDR1 MNHEY, CDR2 SMNVEV (reference sequence). CDR3 sequence: CASSFRGAGELFF. The CDR3, as DNA: TGTGCCAGCAGTTTCAGGGGGGCCGGGGAGCTGTTTTTT.

The chain joins TRBV18 to TRBJ1-1; 8 nucleotides align to TRBD1. The CDR3 contains 14 residues. The V segment lost 5 bases and the J segment 4 bases; nucleotides outside the gene matches: 6. The germline V gene has CDR1 KGHSH and CDR2 LQKENI. CDR3 sequence: CASSSDRVSTEAFF. In DNA form, the CDR3 reads TGTGCCAGCTCATCGGACAGGGTCAGCACTGAAGCTTTCTTT.